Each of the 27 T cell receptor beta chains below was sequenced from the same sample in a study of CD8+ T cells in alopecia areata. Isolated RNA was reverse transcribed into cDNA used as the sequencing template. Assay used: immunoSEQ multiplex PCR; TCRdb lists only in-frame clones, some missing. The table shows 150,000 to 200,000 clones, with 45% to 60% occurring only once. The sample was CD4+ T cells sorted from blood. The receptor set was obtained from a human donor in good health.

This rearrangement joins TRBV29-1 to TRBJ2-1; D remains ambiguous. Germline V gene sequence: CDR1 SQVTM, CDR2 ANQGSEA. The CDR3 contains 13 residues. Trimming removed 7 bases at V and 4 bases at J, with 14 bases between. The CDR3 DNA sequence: TGCAGCGGTCGGTCGACAACTTACAATGAGCAGTTCTTC. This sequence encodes CSGRSTTYNEQFF.

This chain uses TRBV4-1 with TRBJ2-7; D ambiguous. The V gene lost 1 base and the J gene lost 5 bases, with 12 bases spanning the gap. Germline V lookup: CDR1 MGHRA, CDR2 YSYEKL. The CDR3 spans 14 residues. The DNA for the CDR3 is TGCGCCAGCAGCCAAGGGGTGCCGATCAACGAGCAGTACTTC. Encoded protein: CASSQGVPINEQYF.

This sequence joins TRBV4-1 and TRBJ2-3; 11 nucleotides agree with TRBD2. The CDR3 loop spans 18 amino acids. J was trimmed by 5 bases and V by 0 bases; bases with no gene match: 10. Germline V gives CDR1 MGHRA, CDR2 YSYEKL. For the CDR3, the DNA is TGCGCCAGCAGCCAAGACCTAGCGGGAGGTAGATCCGGAGATACGCAGTATTTT. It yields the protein CASSQDLAGGRSGDTQYF.

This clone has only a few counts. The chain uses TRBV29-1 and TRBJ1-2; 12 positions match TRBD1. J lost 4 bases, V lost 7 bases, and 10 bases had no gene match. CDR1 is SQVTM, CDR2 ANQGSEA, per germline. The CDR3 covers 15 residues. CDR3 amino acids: CSGWEPGQGAYGYTF. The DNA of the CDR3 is TGCAGCGGCTGGGAGCCGGGACAGGGGGCCTATGGCTACACCTTC.

The CDR3 coding sequence is TGTGCCAGCAGGGCTAGCCCGGCAATTCCCCGAGAGACCCAGTACTTC. This codes for CASRASPAIPRETQYF. The chain recombines TRBV7-6 with TRBJ2-5; D might be TRBD2 (5 bases). The CDR3 is 16 residues long. Germline V gene sequence: CDR1 SGHVS, CDR2 FNYEAQ. V lost 6 bases to trimming and J lost 4 bases, with 21 bases between them.

CDR3 in amino acids: CASSQEGLAGPHTGELFF. CDR3 in DNA: TGTGCCAGCAGCCAAGAGGGACTAGCGGGGCCCCACACCGGGGAGCTGTTTTTT. The rearrangement uses TRBV4-2 and TRBJ2-2, with TRBD2 matching over 13 bases. Germline V lookup: CDR1 LGHNA, CDR2 YNFKEQ. The CDR3 is 18 amino acids. V shed 0 bases and J 3 bases; nucleotides not matched to a gene: 4.

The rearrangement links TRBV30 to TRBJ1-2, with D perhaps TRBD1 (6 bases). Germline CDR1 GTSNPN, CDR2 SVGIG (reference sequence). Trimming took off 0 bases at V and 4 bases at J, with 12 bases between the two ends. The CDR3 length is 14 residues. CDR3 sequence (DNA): TGTGCCTGGAGTGTACTTAGGACAGCCTATGGCTACACCTTC. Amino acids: CAWSVLRTAYGYTF.

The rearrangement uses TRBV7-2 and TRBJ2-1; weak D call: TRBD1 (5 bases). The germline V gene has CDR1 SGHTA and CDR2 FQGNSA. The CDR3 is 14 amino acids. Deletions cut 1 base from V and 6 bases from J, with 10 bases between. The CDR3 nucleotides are TGTGCCAGCAGCTTAGGGAGCAGGGTCAATGAGCAGTTCTTC. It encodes CASSLGSRVNEQFF. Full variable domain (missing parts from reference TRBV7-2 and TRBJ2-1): GAGVSQSPSNKVTEKGKDVELRCDPISGHTALYWYRQSLGQGLEFLIYFQGNSAPDKSGLPSDRFSAERTGGSVSTLTIQRTQQEDSAVYLCASSLGSRVNEQFFGPGTRLTVL.

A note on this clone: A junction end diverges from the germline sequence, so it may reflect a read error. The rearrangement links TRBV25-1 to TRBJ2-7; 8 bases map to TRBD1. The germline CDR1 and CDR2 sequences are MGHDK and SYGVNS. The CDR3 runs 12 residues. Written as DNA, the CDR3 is TGTGCCAGCAGTTTCCCGACAGGGGCATCGTCCTTC. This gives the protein CASSFPTGASSF.

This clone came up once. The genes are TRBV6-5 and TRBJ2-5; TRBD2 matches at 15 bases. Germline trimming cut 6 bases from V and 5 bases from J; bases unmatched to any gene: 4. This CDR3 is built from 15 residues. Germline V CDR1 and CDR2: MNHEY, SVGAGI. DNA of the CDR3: TGTGCCAGCAGGGGACTAGCGGGAGGAGGTGAGACCCAGTACTTC. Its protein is CASRGLAGGGETQYF.

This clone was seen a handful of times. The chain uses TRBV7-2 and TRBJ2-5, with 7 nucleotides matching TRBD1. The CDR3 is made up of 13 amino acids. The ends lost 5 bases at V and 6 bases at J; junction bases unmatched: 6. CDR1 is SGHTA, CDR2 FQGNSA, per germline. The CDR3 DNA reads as TGTGCCAGCAGCACTGACAGGGCCAAGACCCAGTACTTC. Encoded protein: CASSTDRAKTQYF.

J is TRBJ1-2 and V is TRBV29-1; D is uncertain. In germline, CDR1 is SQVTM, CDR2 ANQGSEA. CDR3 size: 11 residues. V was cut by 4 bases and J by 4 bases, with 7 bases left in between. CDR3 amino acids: CSVVSGYGYTF. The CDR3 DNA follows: TGCAGCGTTGTCTCTGGCTATGGCTACACCTTC.

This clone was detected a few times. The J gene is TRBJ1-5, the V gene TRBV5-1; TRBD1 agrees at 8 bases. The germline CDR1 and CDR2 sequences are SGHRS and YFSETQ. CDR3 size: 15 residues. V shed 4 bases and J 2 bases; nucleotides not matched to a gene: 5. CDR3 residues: CASSRTGQRNQPQHF. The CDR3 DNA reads TGCGCCAGCAGCCGGACAGGGCAGCGCAATCAGCCCCAGCATTTT.

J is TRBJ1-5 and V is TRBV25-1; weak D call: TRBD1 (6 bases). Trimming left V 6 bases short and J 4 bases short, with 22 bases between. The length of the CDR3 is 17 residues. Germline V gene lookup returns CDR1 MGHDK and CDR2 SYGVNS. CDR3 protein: CASRENLRQDENQPQHF. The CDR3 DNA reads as TGTGCCAGCAGAGAGAACCTCAGACAGGACGAGAATCAGCCCCAGCATTTT.

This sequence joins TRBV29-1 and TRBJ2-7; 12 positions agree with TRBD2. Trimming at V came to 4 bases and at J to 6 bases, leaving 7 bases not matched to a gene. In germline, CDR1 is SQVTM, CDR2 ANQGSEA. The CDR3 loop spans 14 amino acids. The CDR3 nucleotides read TGCAGCGTTGCTAGCGGGAGGGCAGTCGGCGAGCAGTACTTC. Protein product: CSVASGRAVGEQYF.

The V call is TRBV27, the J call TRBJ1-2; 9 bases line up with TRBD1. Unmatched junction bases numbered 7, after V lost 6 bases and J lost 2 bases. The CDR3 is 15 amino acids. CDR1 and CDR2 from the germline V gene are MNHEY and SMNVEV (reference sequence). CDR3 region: CASRFTGTGNYGYTF. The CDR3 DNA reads TGTGCCAGCAGATTTACCGGGACAGGGAACTATGGCTACACCTTC.

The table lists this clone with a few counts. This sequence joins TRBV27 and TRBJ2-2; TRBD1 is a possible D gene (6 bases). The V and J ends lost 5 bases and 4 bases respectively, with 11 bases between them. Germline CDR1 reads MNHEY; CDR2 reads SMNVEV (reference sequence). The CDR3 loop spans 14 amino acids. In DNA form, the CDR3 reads TGTGCCAGCAGTCCCCACAGGGCCACCGGGGAGCTGTTTTTT. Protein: CASSPHRATGELFF.

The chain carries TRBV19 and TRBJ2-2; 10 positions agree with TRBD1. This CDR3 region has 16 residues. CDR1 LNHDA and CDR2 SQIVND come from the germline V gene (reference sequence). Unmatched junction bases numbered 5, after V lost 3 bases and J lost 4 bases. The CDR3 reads CASSMLGQGTTGELFF. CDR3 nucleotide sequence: TGTGCCAGTAGTATGTTGGGACAGGGGACCACCGGGGAGCTGTTTTTT.

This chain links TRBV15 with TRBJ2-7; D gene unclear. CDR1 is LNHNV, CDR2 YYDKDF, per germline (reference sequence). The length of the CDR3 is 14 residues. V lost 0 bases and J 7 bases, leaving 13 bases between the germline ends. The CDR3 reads CATSRDLREREQYF. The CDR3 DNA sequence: TGTGCCACCAGCAGAGATCTACGCGAGAGGGAGCAGTACTTC.

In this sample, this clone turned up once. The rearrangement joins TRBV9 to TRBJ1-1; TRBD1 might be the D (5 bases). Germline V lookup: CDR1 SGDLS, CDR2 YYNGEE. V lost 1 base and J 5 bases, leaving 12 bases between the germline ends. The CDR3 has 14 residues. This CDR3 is CASSVISGTTEAFF. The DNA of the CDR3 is TGTGCCAGCAGCGTAATCTCTGGGACGACTGAAGCTTTCTTT.

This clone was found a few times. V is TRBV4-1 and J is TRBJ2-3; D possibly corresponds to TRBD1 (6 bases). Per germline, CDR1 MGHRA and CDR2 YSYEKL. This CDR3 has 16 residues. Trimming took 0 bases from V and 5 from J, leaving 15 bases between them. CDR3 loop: CASSQEGRGAGDTQYF. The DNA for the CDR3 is TGCGCCAGCAGCCAAGAAGGCAGGGGCGCAGGAGATACGCAGTATTTT.

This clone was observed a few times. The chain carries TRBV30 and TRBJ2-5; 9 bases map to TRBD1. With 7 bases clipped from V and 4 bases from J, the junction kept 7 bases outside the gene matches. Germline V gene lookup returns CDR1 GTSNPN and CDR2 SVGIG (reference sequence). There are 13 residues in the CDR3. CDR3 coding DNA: TGTGCCTTATCAAGGACAGGGGTAGAGACCCAGTACTTC. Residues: CALSRTGVETQYF.

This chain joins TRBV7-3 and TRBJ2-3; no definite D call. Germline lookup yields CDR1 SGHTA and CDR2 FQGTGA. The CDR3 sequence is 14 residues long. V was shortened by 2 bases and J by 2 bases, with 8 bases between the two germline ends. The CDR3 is CASSLSTDTDTQYF. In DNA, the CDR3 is TGTGCCAGCAGCTTATCTACAGACACAGATACGCAGTATTTT.

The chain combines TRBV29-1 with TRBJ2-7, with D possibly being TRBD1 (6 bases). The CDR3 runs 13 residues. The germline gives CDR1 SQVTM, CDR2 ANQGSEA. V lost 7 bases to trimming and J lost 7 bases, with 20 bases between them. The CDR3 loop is CSAGGTTGGEQYF. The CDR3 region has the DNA TGCAGCGCGGGTGGGACAACCGGCGGGGAGCAGTACTTC.

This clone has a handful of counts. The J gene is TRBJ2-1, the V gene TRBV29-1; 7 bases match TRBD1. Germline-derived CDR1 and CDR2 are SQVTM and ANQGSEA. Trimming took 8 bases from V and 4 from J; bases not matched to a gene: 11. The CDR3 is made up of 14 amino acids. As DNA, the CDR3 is TGCAGCTCTACCGGGACAGATGCTTACAATGAGCAGTTCTTC. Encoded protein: CSSTGTDAYNEQFF.

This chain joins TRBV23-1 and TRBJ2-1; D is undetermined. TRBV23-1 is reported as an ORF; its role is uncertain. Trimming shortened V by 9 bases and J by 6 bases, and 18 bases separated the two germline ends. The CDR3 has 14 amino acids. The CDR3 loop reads CARGGQAPSNEQFF. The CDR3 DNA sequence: TGCGCCAGAGGTGGTCAAGCCCCGAGCAATGAGCAGTTCTTC.

CDR3 region: CASGSGTGITDTQYF. The CDR3, as DNA: TGTGCCAGCGGATCCGGGACAGGGATTACAGATACGCAGTATTTT. The J gene is TRBJ2-3, the V gene TRBV11-1, with TRBD1 matching over 9 bases. Germline lookup yields CDR1 SGHAT and CDR2 FQDESV (reference sequence). The CDR3 has 15 amino acids. The trim removed 8 bases at V and 3 bases at J, leaving 9 bases unmatched.